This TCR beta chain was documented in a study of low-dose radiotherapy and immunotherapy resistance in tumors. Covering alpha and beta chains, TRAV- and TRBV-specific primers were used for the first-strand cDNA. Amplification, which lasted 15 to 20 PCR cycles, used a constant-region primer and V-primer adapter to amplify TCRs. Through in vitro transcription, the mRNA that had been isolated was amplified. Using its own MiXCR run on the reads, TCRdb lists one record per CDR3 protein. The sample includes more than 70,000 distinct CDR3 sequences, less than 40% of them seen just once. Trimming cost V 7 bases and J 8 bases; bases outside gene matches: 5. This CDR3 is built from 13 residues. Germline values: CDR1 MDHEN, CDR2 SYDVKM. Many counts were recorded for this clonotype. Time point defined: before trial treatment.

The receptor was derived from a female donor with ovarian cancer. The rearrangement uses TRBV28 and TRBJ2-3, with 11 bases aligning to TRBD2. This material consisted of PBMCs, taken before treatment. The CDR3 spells CASTVTSGVTQYF. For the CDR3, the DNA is TGTGCCAGCACCGTGACTAGCGGGGTTACGCAGTATTTT.